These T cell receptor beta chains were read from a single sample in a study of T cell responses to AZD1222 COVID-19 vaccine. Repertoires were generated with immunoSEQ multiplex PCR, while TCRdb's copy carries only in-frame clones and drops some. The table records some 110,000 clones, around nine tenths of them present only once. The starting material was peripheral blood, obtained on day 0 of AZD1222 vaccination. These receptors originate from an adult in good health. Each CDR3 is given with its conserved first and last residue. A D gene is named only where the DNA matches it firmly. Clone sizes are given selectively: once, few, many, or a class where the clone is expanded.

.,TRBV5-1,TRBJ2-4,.,TGCGCCAGCAGCTTCGGCCAGGTCAGGAACATTCAGTACTTC,CASSFGQVRNIQYF
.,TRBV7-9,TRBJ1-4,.,TGTGCCAGCAGCTTTACCGGGCCTTATGAAAAACTGTTTTTT,CASSFTGPYEKLFF
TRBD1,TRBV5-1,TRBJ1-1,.,TGCGCCAGCAGCCAGGACAGGATGCATTACACTGAAGCTTTCTTT,CASSQDRMHYTEAFF
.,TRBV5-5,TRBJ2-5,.,TGTGCCAGCACCCTTGGACTTGGGTCCTGGAACCAAGAGACCCAGTACTTC,CASTLGLGSWNQETQYF
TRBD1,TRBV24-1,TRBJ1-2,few,TGTGCCACCAGTGATCGGGGGGGACAGGCCCCCTTGGCCGGTGGCTACACCTTC,CATSDRGGQAPLAGGYTF
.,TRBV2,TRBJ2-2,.,TGTGCCAGCAGTCCAAACCAGGGAGGCACCGGGGAGCTGTTTTTT,CASSPNQGGTGELFF
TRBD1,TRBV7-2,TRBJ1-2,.,TGTGCCAGCAGCGGGGGGGGACAGGGACTCAATGGCTACACCTTC,CASSGGGQGLNGYTF
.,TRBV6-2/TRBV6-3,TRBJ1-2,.,TGTGCCAGCAGTTACTCGAGGTTACCAGACTATGGCTACACCTTC,CASSYSRLPDYGYTF
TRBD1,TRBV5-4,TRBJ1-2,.,TGTGCCAGCAGCTTGGCCGCCACGGACAGGGGCGATGGCTACACCTTC,CASSLAATDRGDGYTF
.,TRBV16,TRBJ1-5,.,TGTGCCAGCAGCCCCCGCAGGGAAAGTCAGCCCCAGCATTTT,CASSPRRESQPQHF
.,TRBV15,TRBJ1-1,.,TGTGCCACCAGCAGGAGACAGGTGAACACTGAAGCTTTCTTT,CATSRRQVNTEAFF
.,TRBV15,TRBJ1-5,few,TGTGCCACCCAGGAGACAAATAATCAGCCCCAGCATTTT,CATQETNNQPQHF
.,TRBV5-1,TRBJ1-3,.,TGCGCCAGCAGCTCAGAGGGCTCTGGAAACACCATATATTTT,CASSSEGSGNTIYF
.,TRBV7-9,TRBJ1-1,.,TGTGCCAGCAGCTTATCCAGGGAGGTGGCTTTCTTT,CASSLSREVAFF
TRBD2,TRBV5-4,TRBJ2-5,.,TGTGCCAGCAGCTCCGCACTAGCGGGGGAAGAGACCCAGTACTTC,CASSSALAGEETQYF
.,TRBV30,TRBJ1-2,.,TGTGCCTGGAAGGGGCTGGCAGCCCGACGCCTACTCTATGGCTACACCTTC,CAWKGLAARRLLYGYTF
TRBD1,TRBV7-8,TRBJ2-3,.,TGTGCCAGCAGCTTAGACGGGGACAGAATCACAGATACGCAGTATTTT,CASSLDGDRITDTQYF
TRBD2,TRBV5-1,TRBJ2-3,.,TGCGCCAGCAGCCCTCCGGGACTAGCGGGGGGGGCTGGGGATACGCAGTATTTT,CASSPPGLAGGAGDTQYF